The present T cell receptor (beta chain) was sequenced within a study of blood T cells in healthy people across ages. The CDR3 contains 12 residues. It was with a sample-barcoded 5' primer and a J-beta primer mix that a second PCR of about 6 to 12 cycles was run. From the 5' RACE reads, TCRdb called clonotypes with MiXCR, one entry per CDR3 protein. The data contain roughly 900,000 distinct CDR3 sequences, under 35% of them singletons. To note about this clonotype: A junction end diverges from the germline sequence, so it may reflect a read error.

V gene TRBV12-3 or TRBV12-4 combines with J gene TRBJ2-3; D gene unclear. Sequencing used blood. This clonotype was sampled from a woman of 80 years or more in good health. The CDR3 DNA is TGTGCCAGCAGCCTGAGCACAGATGCGCAGTATTTT. Translated: CASSLSTDAQYF.